These T cell receptor beta chains were read from a single sample in a study of T cell responses to AZD1222 COVID-19 vaccine. The assay was immunoSEQ multiplex PCR, and TCRdb's table has in-frame clones only and misses some. The data show roughly 120,000 clones, less than 95% seen once. The material sequenced was peripheral blood, taken on day 0 of AZD1222 vaccination. The source of these receptors is an adult in good health. CDR3s include the opening cysteine and the closing phenylalanine or tryptophan. The order of the fields is D gene, clone size, J gene, V gene, CDR3 DNA, CDR3 protein. D genes are given only for firm matches. The size entry is marked missing in some rows and otherwise reads once, few, many or a size class.

D: NA; size: NA; J: TRBJ2-3; V: TRBV15; DNA: TGTGCCACCAGCAGAGGCCCCCCGGGGCGAGGCACAGATACGCAGTATTTT; CDR3: CATSRGPPGRGTDTQYF
D: NA; size: NA; J: TRBJ1-2; V: TRBV12-3/TRBV12-4; DNA: TGTGCCAGCAGTTTACTTGGTGGCTACACCTTC; CDR3: CASSLLGGYTF
D: NA; size: NA; J: TRBJ2-1; V: TRBV12-3/TRBV12-4; DNA: TGTGCCAGCAGTTTGAGGGAGAATGAGCAGTTCTTC; CDR3: CASSLRENEQFF
D: NA; size: NA; J: TRBJ2-7; V: TRBV5-1; DNA: TGCGCCAGCAGCCTCGACAGGACCTACGAGCAGTACTTC; CDR3: CASSLDRTYEQYF
D: NA; size: NA; J: TRBJ1-3; V: TRBV11-2; DNA: TGTGCCAGCAGGCAGGACTTCTCTGGAAACACCATATATTTT; CDR3: CASRQDFSGNTIYF
D: NA; size: NA; J: TRBJ1-1; V: TRBV28; DNA: TGTGCCAGCAGAAGGGGGTGGGGCGGGAACACTGAAGCTTTCTTT; CDR3: CASRRGWGGNTEAFF
D: TRBD1; size: NA; J: TRBJ1-3; V: TRBV5-1; DNA: TGCGCCAGCAGACTCGAGGGGGCTTCTGGAAACACCATATATTTT; CDR3: CASRLEGASGNTIYF
D: NA; size: NA; J: TRBJ1-6; V: TRBV2; DNA: TGTGCCAGCAGTGAAGACGGGACACGGTATTCACCCCTCCACTTT; CDR3: CASSEDGTRYSPLHF
D: NA; size: NA; J: TRBJ1-5; V: TRBV6-2/TRBV6-3; DNA: TGTGCCAGCAGTTACTCGGTGAGAGAACAGCATTTT; CDR3: CASSYSVREQHF
D: NA; size: NA; J: TRBJ2-7; V: TRBV6-5; DNA: TGTGCCAGCAGGGCAGAGCTTTACTCCTACGAGCAGTACTTC; CDR3: CASRAELYSYEQYF
D: NA; size: NA; J: TRBJ2-1; V: TRBV24-1; DNA: TGTGCCACCAGTGATTGGCGCAGGGTAACCTACAATGAGCAGTTCTTC; CDR3: CATSDWRRVTYNEQFF
D: TRBD1; size: NA; J: TRBJ1-5; V: TRBV19; DNA: TGTGCCAGTAGTCAGGCGACAGGGGATCAGCCCCAGCATTTT; CDR3: CASSQATGDQPQHF
D: NA; size: NA; J: TRBJ2-1; V: TRBV2; DNA: TGTGCCAGCAGTGAAAACGGATGGCAGCAGTTCTTC; CDR3: CASSENGWQQFF
D: NA; size: NA; J: TRBJ1-1; V: TRBV19; DNA: TGTGCCAGTACCTCACCTGCGGGAGGGTCGGTCACTGAAGCTTTCTTT; CDR3: CASTSPAGGSVTEAFF
D: NA; size: NA; J: TRBJ2-7; V: TRBV11-3; DNA: TGTGCCAGCAGCTTAGTAAGCTCCTACGAGCAGTACTTC; CDR3: CASSLVSSYEQYF
D: NA; size: NA; J: TRBJ1-6; V: TRBV19; DNA: TGTGCCAGTAGTATTCCCAGGGCTCCTAATTCACCCCTCCACTTT; CDR3: CASSIPRAPNSPLHF
D: NA; size: NA; J: TRBJ2-2; V: TRBV24-1; DNA: TGTGCCACCAAACGGGACAAAACCGGGGAGCTGTTTTTT; CDR3: CATKRDKTGELFF
D: NA; size: NA; J: TRBJ1-6; V: TRBV19; DNA: TGTGCCAGTAGTATAGATCGGGGGTTTTCACCCCTCCACTTT; CDR3: CASSIDRGFSPLHF
D: NA; size: NA; J: TRBJ1-1; V: TRBV6-5; DNA: TGTGCCAGCAGAACCACGGGGGATACTGAAGCTTTCTTT; CDR3: CASRTTGDTEAFF
D: TRBD1; size: NA; J: TRBJ2-1; V: TRBV19; DNA: TGTGCCAGTAGTATCCAAACAGGGGGCACGGATGAGCAGTTCTTC; CDR3: CASSIQTGGTDEQFF
D: NA; size: NA; J: TRBJ2-7; V: TRBV19; DNA: TGTGCCAGTAGTATAGTCTCAAACATCCGCGAGCAGTACTTC; CDR3: CASSIVSNIREQYF
D: NA; size: once; J: TRBJ1-3; V: TRBV4-2; DNA: TGTGCCAGCAGCCAAGACGCGGGTCAGGGCGTCGGAAACACCATATATTTT; CDR3: CASSQDAGQGVGNTIYF
D: NA; size: NA; J: TRBJ1-2; V: TRBV28; DNA: TGTGCCAGCAGTTCCCCGGCAGTACGTACTAACTATGGCTACACCTTC; CDR3: CASSSPAVRTNYGYTF
D: NA; size: NA; J: TRBJ1-2; V: TRBV7-9; DNA: TGTGCCAGCAGCTTAGTTACATCCGATAACTATGGCTACACCTTC; CDR3: CASSLVTSDNYGYTF
D: TRBD1; size: NA; J: TRBJ2-1; V: TRBV7-9; DNA: TGTGCCAGCAGCACCCCCGGGACAGGGGGACCCTACTCCTACAATGAGCAGTTCTTC; CDR3: CASSTPGTGGPYSYNEQFF
D: NA; size: NA; J: TRBJ2-7; V: TRBV4-1; DNA: TGCGCCAGCAGCCAAGAGAGGCCGACGGGGGAGCAGTACTTC; CDR3: CASSQERPTGEQYF
D: NA; size: NA; J: TRBJ2-3; V: TRBV19; DNA: TGTGCCAGTAGTCTCCGGGCCCATCTAGGAGATACGCAGTATTTT; CDR3: CASSLRAHLGDTQYF
D: NA; size: NA; J: TRBJ2-5; V: TRBV10-2; DNA: TGCGCCAGCAGGACGGATGAAAACCAAGAGACCCAGTACTTC; CDR3: CASRTDENQETQYF
D: NA; size: NA; J: TRBJ1-2; V: TRBV28; DNA: TGTGCCAGCAGTTCGGGGACTTCTAGGAGGGGCTACACCTTC; CDR3: CASSSGTSRRGYTF
D: NA; size: NA; J: TRBJ1-2; V: TRBV18; DNA: TGTGCCAGCTCACCCAGACAGGTCTATGGCTACACCTTC; CDR3: CASSPRQVYGYTF
D: NA; size: NA; J: TRBJ1-2; V: TRBV30; DNA: TGTGCCTGGAGTGACGGACGGAGTGGCTACACCTTC; CDR3: CAWSDGRSGYTF
D: NA; size: NA; J: TRBJ1-6; V: TRBV10-2; DNA: TGCGCCAGCAAGGAAGCGAGCTCCTATAATTCACCCCTCCACTTT; CDR3: CASKEASSYNSPLHF
D: NA; size: NA; J: TRBJ2-1; V: TRBV5-4; DNA: TGTGCCAGCAGTTACATGGTATCTAGAGGGTACAATGAGCAGTTCTTC; CDR3: CASSYMVSRGYNEQFF
D: NA; size: NA; J: TRBJ2-7; V: TRBV12-3/TRBV12-4; DNA: TGTGCCAGCAGTTCTCAGGGGAACGAGCAGTACTTC; CDR3: CASSSQGNEQYF
D: NA; size: NA; J: TRBJ2-7; V: TRBV7-9; DNA: TGTGCCAGCAGCTTAGCAGGCCGAAGGTACGAGCAGTACTTC; CDR3: CASSLAGRRYEQYF
D: NA; size: NA; J: TRBJ2-1; V: TRBV5-4; DNA: TGTGCCAGCAGCTTGGGCGGCGGAGGCTCCTACAATGAGCAGTTCTTC; CDR3: CASSLGGGGSYNEQFF
D: NA; size: NA; J: TRBJ1-2; V: TRBV3-1/TRBV3-2; DNA: TGTGCCAGCAGCCAAATGGCCTATGGCTACACCTTC; CDR3: CASSQMAYGYTF
D: NA; size: NA; J: TRBJ1-6; V: TRBV27; DNA: TGTGCCAGCAGTTTCCTGGGGGGGGTTGAATCACCCCTCCACTTT; CDR3: CASSFLGGVESPLHF
D: TRBD1; size: NA; J: TRBJ1-2; V: TRBV6-5; DNA: TGTGCCAGCAGTTACAGAGGAGGGGGCGACTATGGCTACACCTTC; CDR3: CASSYRGGGDYGYTF
D: NA; size: once; J: TRBJ1-1; V: TRBV21-1; DNA: TGTGCCGGACCATGTACAGGGAAGGGAGGGAACACTGAAGCTTTCTTT; CDR3: CAGPCTGKGGNTEAFF